These 25 T cell receptor beta chains share one sample of origin, sequenced in a study of OX40 agonist ivuxolimab in advanced cancers. Generated by immunoSEQ multiplex PCR, the TCRdb table keeps only in-frame clones and is missing some. The sample records around 60,000 clones, 89% being singletons. The sample in question was CD4+ or CD8+ T cells sorted from blood, obtained in a trial of the OX40 agonist ivuxolimab. The receptors stem from an adult with an advanced solid tumor such as melanoma, head and neck, liver or kidney cancer.

The chain has TRBV5-1 and TRBJ2-3; D might be TRBD1 or TRBD2, each matching 5 bases. The V gene lost 2 bases and the J gene lost 6 bases, with 10 bases spanning the gap. This CDR3 contains 13 residues. Germline lookup yields CDR1 SGHRS and CDR2 YFSETQ. CDR3 residues: CASSFPGADTQYF. CDR3 in DNA: TGCGCCAGCAGCTTTCCCGGGGCGGATACGCAGTATTTT.

The chain is built from TRBV6-6 and TRBJ1-4; D unclear. V was clipped by 2 bases and J by 12 bases, with 13 bases between them. CDR3 length equals 13 residues. Per the germline V gene, CDR1 is MNHNY and CDR2 is SVGAGI (reference sequence). The CDR3 spells CASSYVEGIELFF. The CDR3 nucleotides read TGTGCCAGCAGTTACGTCGAGGGAATAGAACTGTTTTTT.

The V call is TRBV7-3, the J call TRBJ2-1, with D perhaps matching TRBD2 (5 bases). The CDR3 has 13 residues. Looked up from germline, CDR1 is SGHTA and CDR2 is FQGTGA. V dropped 1 base and J dropped 10 bases, with 11 bases sitting between them. The CDR3 here is CASSLSFGGEQFF. Written as DNA, the CDR3 is TGTGCCAGCAGCTTAAGTTTTGGCGGGGAGCAGTTCTTC.

The J gene is TRBJ2-7, the V gene TRBV4-3; maybe TRBD1 (5 bases). The CDR3 contains 15 residues. Deletions cut 4 bases from V and 3 bases from J, with 16 bases between. Germline CDR1 LGHNA, CDR2 YSLEER. As DNA, the CDR3 is TGCGCCAGCAGCCTCGGAACAGGACGTAGCTACGAGCAGTACTTC. Its protein product is CASSLGTGRSYEQYF.

This clone was seen a single time. The rearrangement joins TRBV7-2 to TRBJ2-3, with 8 bases that match TRBD2. The CDR3 extends over 14 amino acids. Looked up from germline, CDR1 is SGHTA and CDR2 is FQGNSA. Trimming cost V 2 bases and J 3 bases; bases outside gene matches: 1. CDR3 loop: CASSLSGGTDTQYF. The DNA of the CDR3 is TGTGCCAGCAGCTTATCGGGGGGGACAGATACGCAGTATTTT.

The chain is built from TRBV6-4 and TRBJ1-1, with a weak D call TRBD1 (5 bases). V was pared by 2 bases and J by 6 bases, with 10 bases between. The CDR3 is made up of 13 amino acids. Germline V gives CDR1 MRHNA, CDR2 SNTAGT. The CDR3 DNA is TGTGCCAGCAGTGACCTGCCGGGGGCTGAAGCTTTCTTT. Translation: CASSDLPGAEAFF.

V usage is TRBV6-1 and J usage is TRBJ1-4, with D tentatively TRBD1 (5 bases). Trimming cost V 1 base and J 5 bases, with 8 bases left between them. The CDR3 contains 14 residues. Germline CDR1 is MNHNS and CDR2 is SASEGT. The CDR3 nucleotides read TGTGCCAGCAGTGAAGGGGGCGGGAATGAAAAACTGTTTTTT. It encodes CASSEGGGNEKLFF.

The chain links TRBV4-3 to TRBJ1-2; TRBD1 agrees at 7 bases. Looked up from germline, CDR1 is LGHNA and CDR2 is YSLEER. This CDR3 comprises 17 residues. V shed 1 base, J shed 3 bases, and the junction held 11 bases outside the gene matches. The CDR3 DNA follows: TGCGCCAGCAGCCAAGGCTCCCGACAGGGAGGTGACTATGGCTACACCTTC. This gives the protein CASSQGSRQGGDYGYTF.

The CDR3 sequence: CASSFPGVGEQYF. CDR3 nucleotides: TGTGCCAGCAGTTTCCCGGGAGTTGGGGAGCAGTACTTC. This chain connects TRBV28 to TRBJ2-7, with D perhaps TRBD2 (6 bases). The CDR3 is made up of 13 amino acids. In germline, CDR1 is MDHEN, CDR2 SYDVKM. Trimming cost V 3 bases and J 7 bases, with 13 bases left between them.

The CDR3 region has the DNA TGTGCCAGCTCAACAGGGACCCCAAAAGAGACCCAGTACTTC. It codes for CASSTGTPKETQYF. The chain joins TRBV18 to TRBJ2-5, with a weak D call TRBD1 (6 bases). Germline assignment: CDR1 KGHSH and CDR2 LQKENI. V dropped 5 bases and J dropped 3 bases, with 13 bases sitting between them. The CDR3 totals 14 residues.

V usage is TRBV4-3 and J usage is TRBJ2-7; TRBD2 aligns across 9 bases. Germline V gene lookup returns CDR1 LGHNA and CDR2 YSLEER. The J segment lost 3 bases and the V segment lost 0 bases, leaving 3 bases of the junction unmatched. This CDR3 contains 15 residues. CDR3 in DNA: TGCGCCAGCAGCCAAGATGCGGGAGGGGTCTACGAGCAGTACTTC. It encodes CASSQDAGGVYEQYF.

Here the CDR3 reads CASSYADGNTEAFF. The CDR3 nucleotides are TGCGCCAGCAGCTACGCGGACGGGAACACTGAAGCTTTCTTT. This rearrangement joins TRBV5-1 to TRBJ1-1; D remains unclear. The germline CDR1 and CDR2 sequences are SGHRS and YFSETQ. The V gene lost 3 bases and the J gene lost 1 base, with 10 bases spanning the gap. This CDR3 has 14 residues.

J is TRBJ2-2 and V is TRBV28, with D perhaps matching TRBD1 (5 bases). This CDR3 has 14 residues. Germline V gives CDR1 MDHEN, CDR2 SYDVKM. Trimming pared 4 bases from V and 5 bases from J, leaving 11 bases between. Here the CDR3 reads CASSYLRETGELFF. The CDR3 coding sequence is TGTGCCAGCAGTTATCTCAGGGAAACCGGGGAGCTGTTTTTT.

The chain links TRBV7-9 to TRBJ2-7; D possibly matches TRBD1 or TRBD2 (5 bases each). CDR3 length: 14 residues. Looked up from germline, CDR1 is SEHNR and CDR2 is FQNEAQ (reference sequence). V shed 7 bases and J shed 4 bases, with 17 bases lying between them. The CDR3 loop is CASTETGALYEQYF. CDR3 DNA: TGTGCCAGCACCGAAACCGGGGCTTTATACGAGCAGTACTTC.

The chain recombines TRBV4-1 with TRBJ2-7; 7 bases map to TRBD1. Germline-derived CDR1 and CDR2 are MGHRA and YSYEKL. The CDR3 is 14 amino acids. Losses at the gene ends were 4 bases for V and 3 bases for J; bases not matched to a gene: 6. This chain's CDR3 is CASSPWDSDYEQYF. The DNA of the CDR3 is TGCGCCAGCAGCCCCTGGGACAGCGACTACGAGCAGTACTTC.

The chain is built from TRBV4-1 and TRBJ2-3; D call uncertain. Germline CDR1 and CDR2: MGHRA and YSYEKL. The V end lost 0 bases, the J end lost 2 bases, and 6 bases lay between the germline ends. The CDR3 consists of 14 residues. The CDR3: CASSQDQFTDTQYF. Written as DNA, the CDR3 is TGCGCCAGCAGCCAAGATCAATTCACAGATACGCAGTATTTT.

This sequence joins TRBV19 and TRBJ2-7; unclear D gene. V lost 5 bases and J 2 bases, leaving 16 bases between the germline ends. The CDR3 is 15 amino acids. Looked up from germline, CDR1 is LNHDA and CDR2 is SQIVND (reference sequence). The CDR3 loop is CASSPQSGGTYEQYF. As DNA, the CDR3 is TGTGCCAGTAGTCCACAGTCTGGCGGAACCTACGAGCAGTACTTC.

The gene calls are TRBV13 and TRBJ2-7; 7 positions agree with TRBD1. The J segment lost 5 bases and the V segment lost 0 bases, leaving 4 bases of the junction unmatched. Germline CDR1 PRHDT, CDR2 FYEKMQ (reference sequence). This CDR3 spans 14 amino acids. As DNA, the CDR3 is TGTGCCAGCAGCTTAGGCACAGGGGTGGACGAGCAGTACTTC. It is translated as CASSLGTGVDEQYF.

The chain uses TRBV7-9 and TRBJ2-5; D is undetermined. Trimming left V 3 bases short and J 7 bases short, with 15 bases between. CDR3 length: 14 amino acids. CDR1 and CDR2 (germline): SEHNR, FQNEAQ (reference sequence). This CDR3 is CASSLPGTMGTQYF. CDR3 bases: TGTGCCAGCAGCTTGCCGGGCACCATGGGGACCCAGTACTTC.

This clone was found once. The chain has TRBV13 and TRBJ2-3; 10 nucleotides match TRBD2. Per the germline V gene, CDR1 is PRHDT and CDR2 is FYEKMQ (reference sequence). This CDR3 comprises 15 residues. V shed 4 bases and J 1 base; nucleotides not matched to a gene: 2. CDR3 loop: CASSSGTSGTDTQYF. As DNA, the CDR3 is TGTGCCAGCAGCTCCGGGACTAGCGGCACAGATACGCAGTATTTT.

With respect to this clone: Different DNA sequences within this sample yield the same CDR3. The chain employs TRBV19 and TRBJ2-2; 8 bases map to TRBD2. The junction had 2 bases not matched to a gene; V was cut back by 3 bases and J by 5 bases. The CDR3 runs to 14 residues. Germline V gene lookup returns CDR1 LNHDA and CDR2 SQIVND (reference sequence). The CDR3 DNA reads TGTGCCAGTAGTATCCCTAGCGGGACCGGGGAGCTGTTTTTT. Its translation is CASSIPSGTGELFF.

The chain uses TRBV4-3 and TRBJ2-1; D might be TRBD2 (7 bases). The V gene lost 1 base and the J gene lost 2 bases, with 18 bases spanning the gap. This CDR3 spans 18 amino acids. Germline CDR1 LGHNA, CDR2 YSLEER. The CDR3 protein is CASSQVGGGPRPYNEQFF. CDR3 in DNA: TGCGCCAGCAGCCAAGTTGGGGGGGGCCCGAGACCCTACAATGAGCAGTTCTTC.

In the case of this clone: An end of the junction does not agree with germline; a read error may underlie this. The genes are TRBV4-3 and TRBJ1-5; a weak D match, TRBD1 (6 bases). Germline V CDR1 and CDR2: LGHNA, YSLEER. CDR3 size: 15 residues. The CDR3 coding sequence is TGCGCCGGCAGCCAGGTTACAGGGAACAATCAGCCCCAGCATTTT. Its translation: CAGSQVTGNNQPQHF.

This chain joins TRBV10-3 and TRBJ2-1, with 7 bases aligning to TRBD2. The CDR3 has 16 amino acids. J lost 9 bases, V lost 4 bases, and 15 bases had no gene match. Germline-derived CDR1 and CDR2 are ENHRY and SYGVKD. The CDR3 nucleotides are TGTGCCATCAGTGGGGACGGCGGGAGCGTTTTCGGTGAGCAGTTCTTC. It is translated as CAISGDGGSVFGEQFF.

The chain combines TRBV14 with TRBJ2-5; 9 bases line up with TRBD2. CDR3 length: 18 amino acids. The germline V gene encodes CDR1 SGHDN and CDR2 FVKESK. V was pared by 4 bases and J by 1 base, with 13 bases of the junction left unmatched. The CDR3 protein is CASSRTYYLAGTQETQYF. The CDR3 nucleotides are TGTGCCAGCAGCCGAACTTACTACCTAGCGGGAACCCAAGAGACCCAGTACTTC.